Listed below are T cell receptor beta chains from one sample, sequenced in a study of shared clonotypes between healthy human individuals. Sequencing used immunoSEQ multiplex PCR; TCRdb keeps in-frame clones, though not all of them. The sample includes about 1.1 million clones, about 80% seen only once; the top ten take approximately 0.9%. Source material: memory CD4+ T cells from PBMCs. These receptors were taken from a young man in good health. Some clones in this sample may be carry-over from other donors' samples. Both conserved end residues are part of each CDR3.

J gene: TRBJ2-1
V gene: TRBV28
CDR3 protein: CASSLTSHEQFF

J gene: TRBJ1-3
V gene: TRBV18
CDR3 protein: CASSLSPGLNTIYF

J gene: TRBJ2-5
V gene: TRBV6-1
CDR3 protein: CASRAVYQETQYF

J gene: TRBJ2-3
V gene: TRBV18
CDR3 protein: CASSPSRPQRTDTQYF

J gene: TRBJ2-3
V gene: TRBV28
CDR3 protein: CASSQARTYRAQYF

J gene: TRBJ1-6
V gene: TRBV27
CDR3 protein: CASSSFPGNSPLHF

J gene: TRBJ1-1
V gene: TRBV7-9
CDR3 protein: CASSKQTMNTEAFF

J gene: TRBJ1-2
V gene: TRBV4-1
CDR3 protein: CASSVTTRGQLTNYGYTF

J gene: TRBJ1-3
V gene: TRBV18
CDR3 protein: CASSPVFTARSGNTIYF

J gene: TRBJ1-1
V gene: TRBV27
CDR3 protein: CASSPRGLNEAFF

J gene: TRBJ1-5
V gene: TRBV18
CDR3 protein: CASSPGGNSNQPQHF

J gene: TRBJ2-3
V gene: TRBV6-1
CDR3 protein: CASSEARGDTQYF

J gene: TRBJ2-3
V gene: TRBV4-1
CDR3 protein: CASSQSRQASSTDTQYF

J gene: TRBJ2-7
V gene: TRBV6-5
CDR3 protein: CASSLGGSSYEQYF

J gene: TRBJ2-2
V gene: TRBV7-9
CDR3 protein: CASSLSVWGSNTGELFF

J gene: TRBJ2-3
V gene: TRBV5-1
CDR3 protein: CASSSSGTGAITDTQYF

J gene: TRBJ2-7
V gene: TRBV7-2
CDR3 protein: CASSFSGFYEQYF

J gene: TRBJ2-5
V gene: TRBV7-9
CDR3 protein: CASSTRANRQETQYF

J gene: TRBJ2-2
V gene: TRBV4-3
CDR3 protein: CASSQDITSGRSGELFF

J gene: TRBJ2-6
V gene: TRBV18
CDR3 protein: CASSAFVGKSGANVLTF

J gene: TRBJ1-2
V gene: TRBV28
CDR3 protein: CASTLLPGGNYGYTF

J gene: TRBJ1-2
V gene: TRBV6-5
CDR3 protein: CASRRDGTNYGYTF

J gene: TRBJ1-4
V gene: TRBV7-4
CDR3 protein: CASSLMGEKLFF

J gene: TRBJ2-7
V gene: TRBV7-2
CDR3 protein: CASSPGPSYEQYF

J gene: TRBJ2-3
V gene: TRBV30
CDR3 protein: CAWSEARVTTDTQYF

J gene: TRBJ2-1
V gene: TRBV30
CDR3 protein: CAWMRLIPHNEQFF

J gene: TRBJ1-1
V gene: TRBV5-1
CDR3 protein: CASSSTTGGNTEAFF

J gene: TRBJ1-5
V gene: TRBV6-1
CDR3 protein: CASSRQGTSNQPQHF

J gene: TRBJ1-1
V gene: TRBV2
CDR3 protein: CASTLETVLNTEAFF

J gene: TRBJ2-2
V gene: TRBV2
CDR3 protein: CASGRVTDGELFF

J gene: TRBJ2-3
V gene: TRBV29-1
CDR3 protein: CSYKPLAGAPLDTQYF